The 20 T cell receptor beta chains below all came from one sample that was sequenced in a study of blood T cell repertoires in COVID-19. The repertoire was sequenced with immunoSEQ multiplex PCR; TCRdb's copy has only in-frame clones and lacks some. The sample contains under 150,000 clones, about 80% of which appear only once. Sequenced material: peripheral blood. All receptors derive from a human donor in a cohort sampled during active COVID-19.

There are many counts of this clone. The genes are TRBV5-6 and TRBJ1-1; D is unclear. In germline, CDR1 is SGHDT, CDR2 YYEEEE. CDR3 length equals 13 residues. Trimming removed 2 bases at V and 5 bases at J, with 10 bases between. The CDR3 is CASSFEPSTEAFF. The DNA of the CDR3 is TGTGCCAGCAGCTTTGAGCCGTCGACTGAAGCTTTCTTT.

The chain couples TRBV28 to TRBJ1-5; a possible D gene is TRBD1 (5 bases). This CDR3 has 12 residues. Looked up from germline, CDR1 is MDHEN and CDR2 is SYDVKM. V was cut by 4 bases and J by 7 bases, with 8 bases left in between. The CDR3 nucleotides read TGTGCCAGCAGTTCGCAGGGACAGCCCCAGCATTTT. As protein: CASSSQGQPQHF.

The rearrangement joins TRBV7-2 to TRBJ1-1, with 8 bases aligning to TRBD1. The CDR3 loop spans 16 amino acids. Trimming removed 1 base from V and 4 bases from J; junction bases left unmatched: 8. CDR1 and CDR2 from the germline V gene are SGHTA and FQGNSA. The DNA for the CDR3 is TGTGCCAGCAGCTTAGGGAGTTTCCAGGGGGCCACTGAAGCTTTCTTT. Amino acid sequence: CASSLGSFQGATEAFF.

The gene calls are TRBV28 and TRBJ2-1, with D maybe TRBD2 (6 bases). The CDR3 length is 14 residues. V lost 8 bases and J 5 bases, leaving 16 bases between the germline ends. Germline lookup yields CDR1 MDHEN and CDR2 SYDVKM. In nucleotides, the CDR3 is TGTGCCAGCTGGGGACCGGGAGACGACAATGAGCAGTTCTTC. Translated, it gives CASWGPGDDNEQFF.

This clone was seen repeatedly, ten times or more. V and J are TRBV19 and TRBJ2-7; D call uncertain. Germline CDR1 LNHDA, CDR2 SQIVND (reference sequence). CDR3 size: 18 residues. V lost 0 bases and J lost 2, with 20 bases in between. The CDR3 region is CASSIDLSARSTPYEQYF. CDR3 DNA sequence: TGTGCCAGTAGTATAGATCTCTCGGCGAGGAGTACACCCTACGAGCAGTACTTC.

In this sample, this clone turned up a few times. The chain uses TRBV5-5 and TRBJ2-3; D unclear. The germline V gene has CDR1 SGHKS and CDR2 YYEKEE (reference sequence). The V end lost 1 base, the J end lost 6 bases, and 15 bases lay between the germline ends. The CDR3 runs to 15 residues. CDR3 nucleotides: TGTGCCAGCAGCTTGTTGCCTCAACAGTTGGATACGCAGTATTTT. It specifies CASSLLPQQLDTQYF.

This chain's CDR3 is CASSPGLPAQETQYF. The CDR3 DNA is TGTGCCAGCAGCCCGGGACTCCCGGCCCAAGAGACCCAGTACTTC. The rearrangement links TRBV3-1 (or the pseudogene TRBV3-2) to TRBJ2-5; weak D call: TRBD2 (6 bases). Trimming stripped 4 bases from V and 1 base from J, with 13 bases between. CDR3 length equals 15 residues. The germline V gene has CDR1 LGHDT and CDR2 YNNKEL (reference sequence).

The CDR3 DNA reads as TGTGCCAGCAGCGCCAGCCGGGACAGGTCCTACGAGCAGTACTTC. Translating gives CASSASRDRSYEQYF. The chain links TRBV2 to TRBJ2-7, with 8 bases aligning to TRBD1. The CDR3 extends over 15 amino acids. CDR1 is SNHLY and CDR2 is FYNNEI in the germline V gene. J gave up 1 base and V 6 bases, and 8 bases lay outside the gene matches. The full variable domain, its missing parts supplied by reference TRBV2 and TRBJ2-7, is EPEVTQTPSHQVTQMGQEVILRCVPISNHLYFYWYRQILGQKVEFLVSFYNNEISEKSEIFDDQFSVERPDGSNFTLKIRSTKLEDSAMYFCASSASRDRSYEQYFGPGTRLTVT.

The J gene is TRBJ1-3, the V gene TRBV7-7, with D uncertain. CDR3 length: 15 residues. The V end was cut by 6 bases, the J end by 0 bases, with 12 bases between. Per germline, CDR1 SSHAT and CDR2 FNYEAQ (reference sequence). The CDR3 nucleotides are TGTGCCAGCAGTCCTAGCGCGGGCTCTGGAAACACCATATATTTT. Translating gives CASSPSAGSGNTIYF.

This rearrangement joins TRBV7-2 to TRBJ2-1; D gene unclear. The V gene's germline CDR1 is SGHTA and CDR2 FQGNSA. The CDR3 contains 14 residues. Trimming cost V 6 bases and J 8 bases, with 17 bases left between them. The CDR3: CASRTPSRSDEQFF. The CDR3 DNA sequence: TGTGCCAGCAGGACCCCTTCCCGGAGTGATGAGCAGTTCTTC. Drawing the rest from reference TRBV7-2 and TRBJ2-1, the complete variable domain is GAGVSQSPSNKVTEKGKDVELRCDPISGHTALYWYRQSLGQGLEFLIYFQGNSAPDKSGLPSDRFSAERTGGSVSTLTIQRTQQEDSAVYLCASRTPSRSDEQFFGPGTRLTVL.

The V gene is TRBV28, the J gene TRBJ2-7, with TRBD1 identical over 9 bases. This CDR3 comprises 16 residues. CDR1 MDHEN and CDR2 SYDVKM come from the germline V gene. V trimming: 1 base; J trimming: 0 bases; junction bases outside the gene matches: 4. The CDR3 sequence: CASSLSTGGSSYEQYF. CDR3 nucleotides: TGTGCCAGCAGTTTATCGACAGGGGGAAGCTCCTACGAGCAGTACTTC. Variable domain in full (rest from reference TRBV28 and TRBJ2-7): DVKVTQSSRYLVKRTGEKVFLECVQDMDHENMFWYRQDPGLGLRLIYFSYDVKMKEKGDIPEGYSVSREKKERFSLILESASTNQTSMYLCASSLSTGGSSYEQYFGPGTRLTVT.

V usage is TRBV5-4 and J usage is TRBJ1-4; 8 bases line up with TRBD1. V lost 3 bases to trimming and J lost 8 bases; unmatched junction nucleotides: 6. There are 14 residues in the CDR3. Germline V CDR1 and CDR2: SGHNT, YYREEE (reference sequence). The CDR3 DNA reads as TGTGCCAGCAGCTCGGACAGGGTTTACGAAAAACTGTTTTTT. Protein: CASSSDRVYEKLFF.

This chain uses TRBV5-1 with TRBJ2-1; TRBD1 might be the D (6 bases). Trimming took 4 bases from V and 4 from J, leaving 15 bases between them. Germline V CDR1 and CDR2: SGHRS, YFSETQ. There are 15 residues in the CDR3. The CDR3 reads CASSLMDSRYNEQFF. The CDR3 DNA follows: TGCGCCAGCAGCCTGATGGACAGTCGATACAATGAGCAGTTCTTC.

The chain recombines TRBV5-5 with TRBJ1-5; TRBD1 agrees at 8 bases. After removal of 2 bases from V and 8 bases from J, the junction contained 6 bases not matched to a gene. Germline CDR1 reads SGHKS; CDR2 reads YYEKEE (reference sequence). The CDR3 contains 14 residues. CDR3 in DNA: TGTGCCAGCAGCTTTTCAGGGGGCCCAAAGCCCCAGCATTTT. This gives the protein CASSFSGGPKPQHF. Variable domain in full (rest from reference TRBV5-5 and TRBJ1-5): DAGVTQSPTHLIKTRGQQVTLRCSPISGHKSVSWYQQVLGQGPQFIFQYYEKEERGRGNFPDRFSARQFPNYSSELNVNALLLGDSALYLCASSFSGGPKPQHFGDGTRLSIL.

In nucleotides, the CDR3 is TGTGCCTTGGGGCAAGACGATGGCTACACCTTC. It yields the protein CALGQDDGYTF. This chain joins TRBV28 and TRBJ1-2; D is possibly TRBD1 (5 bases). The CDR3 covers 11 residues. Per germline, CDR1 MDHEN and CDR2 SYDVKM. Trimming took off 11 bases at V and 6 bases at J, with 13 bases between the two ends.

The V and J genes are TRBV5-6 and TRBJ2-4; D unresolved. The CDR3 consists of 14 residues. Germline V gene lookup returns CDR1 SGHDT and CDR2 YYEEEE. The V end was cut by 1 base, the J end by 0 bases, with 5 bases between. Here the CDR3 DNA reads TGTGCCAGCAGCTTGCTTGTAGCCAAAAACATTCAGTACTTC. Amino acids: CASSLLVAKNIQYF.

The DNA of the CDR3 is TGTGCCAGCAGCGCTAGTCCCGGGACTAGGCCAGATACGCAGTATTTT. This translates into CASSASPGTRPDTQYF. The chain joins TRBV9 to TRBJ2-3; TRBD2 agrees at 8 bases. The germline V gene encodes CDR1 SGDLS and CDR2 YYNGEE. The V segment lost 3 bases and the J segment 4 bases; nucleotides outside the gene matches: 10. This CDR3 is built from 16 residues. Variable domain in full (rest from reference TRBV9 and TRBJ2-3): DSGVTQTPKHLITATGQRVTLRCSPRSGDLSVYWYQQSLDQGLQFLIQYYNGEERAKGNILERFSAQQFPDLHSELNLSSLELGDSALYFCASSASPGTRPDTQYFGPGTRLTVL.

In this sample, this clone turned up a few times. V is TRBV10-3 and J is TRBJ2-1; 9 bases align to TRBD2. This CDR3 comprises 15 residues. Germline lookup yields CDR1 ENHRY and CDR2 SYGVKD. After removal of 3 bases from V and 6 bases from J, the junction contained 6 bases not matched to a gene. The CDR3 DNA is TGTGCCATCAGTGAAGGGCTAGCGGGAACCAATGAGCAGTTCTTC. Amino acids: CAISEGLAGTNEQFF.

The chain has TRBV29-1 and TRBJ2-3; no definite D call. CDR1 and CDR2 from the germline V gene are SQVTM and ANQGSEA. V lost 2 bases, J lost 1 base, and 16 bases lay in between. The CDR3 spans 16 residues. As DNA, the CDR3 is TGCAGCGTTGAAAAGATGGAGACTTACGGCACAGATACGCAGTATTTT. Amino acid sequence: CSVEKMETYGTDTQYF.

The chain carries TRBV4-2 and TRBJ2-3, with 13 bases identical to TRBD2. The V segment lost 2 bases and the J segment 4 bases; nucleotides outside the gene matches: 3. This CDR3 comprises 16 residues. Per the germline V gene, CDR1 is LGHNA and CDR2 is YNFKEQ. The chain's CDR3 is CASSQTGTSGADTQYF. Here the CDR3 DNA reads TGTGCCAGCAGCCAAACGGGGACTAGCGGGGCAGATACGCAGTATTTT.